The 29 T cell receptor beta chains below were found in one sample sequenced in a study of OX40 agonist ivuxolimab in advanced cancers. The receptor library was made with the immunoSEQ multiplex PCR assay. Imported from immuneACCESS, the table was reduced by TCRdb to in-frame sequences with V and J called. These copies leave out some clones; in studies compared against another copy, an unresolved V gene accounts for under half, and the cause of the remainder is not known. Here the sample has fewer than 80,000 clones; nearly 90% occur a single time. Roughly 4.2% of the sample lies in the top ten. The specimen comprised CD4+ or CD8+ T cells sorted from blood, sampled in a trial of the OX40 agonist ivuxolimab. The receptors were gathered from an adult with an advanced solid tumor such as melanoma, head and neck, liver or kidney cancer.

The V and J genes are TRBV28 and TRBJ1-4, with a possible D match to TRBD1 (5 bases). V was clipped by 4 bases and J by 7 bases, with 7 bases between them. Germline CDR1 is MDHEN and CDR2 is SYDVKM. The CDR3 is made up of 12 amino acids. The CDR3 region has the DNA TGTGCCAGCAGTTACGGGGCTGAAAAACTGTTTTTT. Translating gives CASSYGAEKLFF.

The chain carries TRBV7-9 and TRBJ1-1; no clear D gene. CDR1 is SEHNR and CDR2 is FQNEAQ in the germline V gene (reference sequence). CDR3 length equals 13 residues. Between the trimmed V and J ends, which lost 5 bases and 6 bases, there was a span of 13 bases. The CDR3 spells CASSLGRVPEAFF. The CDR3, as DNA: TGTGCCAGCAGCCTAGGGAGGGTCCCTGAAGCTTTCTTT.

This chain joins TRBV5-5 and TRBJ1-5; 9 bases agree with TRBD1. Germline V gives CDR1 SGHKS, CDR2 YYEKEE (reference sequence). The ends lost 5 bases at V and 7 bases at J; junction bases unmatched: 10. CDR3 length: 15 residues. The CDR3 is CASSSLGQGTQPQHF. The CDR3 DNA follows: TGTGCCAGCAGTTCCCTCGGACAGGGGACCCAGCCCCAGCATTTT.

The V call is TRBV4-3, the J call TRBJ2-3; 14 bases align to TRBD2. With V trimmed by 0 bases and J by 5 bases, 4 bases remained unmatched. The germline V gene encodes CDR1 LGHNA and CDR2 YSLEER. The CDR3 contains 17 residues. The DNA of the CDR3 is TGCGCCAGCAGCCAAGAATTGACTAGCGGGGGGGGAGATACGCAGTATTTT. This translates into CASSQELTSGGGDTQYF.

The J gene is TRBJ2-2, the V gene TRBV27, with D tentatively TRBD1 (5 bases). V lost 6 bases to trimming and J lost 2 bases, with 7 bases between them. Germline CDR1 reads MNHEY; CDR2 reads SMNVEV (reference sequence). The CDR3 loop spans 13 amino acids. CDR3 bases: TGTGCCAGCAGGCAGGGAAACACCGGGGAGCTGTTTTTT. Translated, it gives CASRQGNTGELFF.

V gene TRBV10-3 combines with J gene TRBJ1-1; D call uncertain. Germline V CDR1 and CDR2: ENHRY, SYGVKD. The CDR3 contains 14 residues. V dropped 7 bases and J dropped 3 bases, with 15 bases sitting between them. DNA for the CDR3: TGTGCCATCATAGCGGGTTCTCGGGACACTGAAGCTTTCTTT. Encoded protein: CAIIAGSRDTEAFF.

As for this clone: A junction end diverges from the germline sequence, so it may reflect a read error. V gene TRBV5-1 combines with J gene TRBJ2-3, with a possible D match to TRBD2 (6 bases). Germline assignment: CDR1 SGHRS and CDR2 YFSETQ. The CDR3 totals 15 residues. The CDR3 region has the DNA TGCGCCAGCAGCCCCGGCAGTCGCGGGGAGGCTCGCCTTGAATTT. The encoded protein is CASSPGSRGEARLEF.

The chain recombines TRBV7-8 with TRBJ1-1; no clear D gene. Germline CDR1 is SGHVS and CDR2 is FQNEAQ. The CDR3 has 12 residues. Trimming took 6 bases from V and 4 from J, leaving 9 bases between them. The DNA for the CDR3 is TGTGCCAGCAGGTTATTGGGCACTGAAGCTTTCTTT. This codes for CASRLLGTEAFF.

The CDR3: CASSLTRAYEQYF. CDR3 nucleotide sequence: TGTGCCAGCAGTTTAACCAGAGCCTACGAGCAGTACTTC. The rearrangement links TRBV28 to TRBJ2-7, with D unclear. This CDR3 contains 13 residues. CDR1 and CDR2 (germline): MDHEN, SYDVKM. The V gene lost 2 bases and the J gene lost 2 bases, with 7 bases spanning the gap.

With respect to this clone: In the same sample, other DNA sequences code for this CDR3. The V gene is TRBV7-9, the J gene TRBJ2-2; perhaps TRBD1 as D (5 bases). The V end was cut by 6 bases, the J end by 5 bases, with 10 bases between. Germline V gene data show CDR1 as SEHNR and CDR2 as FQNEAQ (reference sequence). CDR3 length: 13 amino acids. This CDR3 reads CASSPDSTGELFF. DNA for the CDR3: TGTGCCAGCAGTCCAGACAGTACCGGGGAGCTGTTTTTT.

The chain has TRBV6-1 and TRBJ2-1, with a possible D match to TRBD2 (5 bases). The germline V and J ends were trimmed by 3 bases and 13 bases, with 13 bases remaining between them. Looked up from germline, CDR1 is MNHNS and CDR2 is SASEGT. The CDR3 contains 12 residues. The CDR3 spells CASSELSGRQFF. The CDR3 DNA reads as TGTGCCAGCAGTGAGTTGAGCGGAAGACAGTTCTTC.

This chain uses TRBV5-1 with TRBJ1-2, with a tentative D call TRBD1 (6 bases). Trimming pared 3 bases from V and 11 bases from J, leaving 17 bases between. Germline assignment: CDR1 SGHRS and CDR2 YFSETQ. The CDR3 spans 13 residues. The CDR3 nucleotides read TGCGCCAGCAGCTCCCAAGGGGGGGGTCAATACACCTTC. Protein sequence: CASSSQGGGQYTF.

The chain has TRBV5-1 and TRBJ1-3; no clear D gene. Germline CDR1 and CDR2: SGHRS and YFSETQ. V lost 0 bases and J lost 0, with 16 bases in between. The CDR3 is made up of 18 amino acids. CDR3 in amino acids: CASSLAPRQPLSGNTIYF. The CDR3 nucleotides are TGCGCCAGCAGCTTGGCGCCCCGGCAGCCGCTCTCTGGAAACACCATATATTTT.

The chain employs TRBV6-1 and TRBJ2-1; 7 bases align to TRBD2. Germline values: CDR1 MNHNS, CDR2 SASEGT. The CDR3 contains 13 residues. J lost 2 bases, V lost 8 bases, and 3 bases had no gene match. CDR3 DNA: TGTGCCAGCGAGCGGGGCCCCTACAATGAGCAGTTCTTC. It specifies CASERGPYNEQFF.

The rearrangement joins TRBV19 to TRBJ1-1; D perhaps matches TRBD1 (6 bases). The CDR3 is 13 amino acids. Germline CDR1 reads LNHDA; CDR2 reads SQIVND (reference sequence). V lost 6 bases, J lost 5 bases, and 13 bases lay in between. CDR3 amino acids: CASSQGRRTEAFF. CDR3 nucleotide sequence: TGTGCCAGTAGCCAGGGGAGGAGGACTGAAGCTTTCTTT.

In its sample, this clone was seen a few times. This chain connects TRBV4-2 to TRBJ2-3, with TRBD2 matching over 7 bases. V trimming: 0 bases; J trimming: 3 bases; junction bases outside the gene matches: 3. CDR3 length equals 15 residues. Looked up from germline, CDR1 is LGHNA and CDR2 is YNFKEQ. CDR3 DNA sequence: TGTGCCAGCAGCCAAGATTTACTAGCGACAGATACGCAGTATTTT. This translates into CASSQDLLATDTQYF.

CDR3 DNA: TGTGCCAGTAGTATCAGGCCAAGGGACACTGAAGCTTTCTTT. Protein product: CASSIRPRDTEAFF. The chain uses TRBV19 and TRBJ1-1; D unresolved. Trimming stripped 3 bases from V and 3 bases from J, with 11 bases between. The CDR3 is 14 residues long. Germline V gene data show CDR1 as LNHDA and CDR2 as SQIVND (reference sequence).

The chain combines TRBV6-1 with TRBJ1-2; 9 bases are a match to TRBD1. J lost 6 bases, V lost 4 bases, and 6 bases had no gene match. CDR1 and CDR2 from the germline V gene are MNHNS and SASEGT. The CDR3 length is 14 residues. The CDR3 is CASSVPGQGHGYTF. CDR3 bases: TGTGCCAGCAGTGTCCCGGGACAGGGCCATGGCTACACCTTC.

This clone was detected once. V is TRBV4-2 and J is TRBJ1-5; D is perhaps TRBD1 (5 bases). The V end lost 1 base, the J end lost 1 base, and 8 bases lay between the germline ends. Germline V CDR1 and CDR2: LGHNA, YNFKEQ. This CDR3 spans 15 amino acids. The CDR3 sequence: CASSQGQGSNQPQHF. As DNA, the CDR3 is TGTGCCAGCAGCCAAGGGCAGGGAAGCAATCAGCCCCAGCATTTT.

The genes are TRBV29-1 and TRBJ2-3; 8 bases agree with TRBD1. Per the germline V gene, CDR1 is SQVTM and CDR2 is ANQGSEA. The trim removed 3 bases at V and 5 bases at J, leaving 10 bases unmatched. CDR3 length: 15 residues. The CDR3 region has the DNA TGCAGCGTTGAGAGGGGCTACAGGGGGGTAGATACGCAGTATTTT. Protein product: CSVERGYRGVDTQYF.

This chain uses TRBV28 with TRBJ1-3; D is undetermined. The germline gives CDR1 MDHEN, CDR2 SYDVKM. The CDR3 runs to 11 residues. V dropped 7 bases and J dropped 3 bases, with 4 bases sitting between them. In DNA, the CDR3 is TGTGCCAGCATAAGTGGAAACACCATATATTTT. Translated, it gives CASISGNTIYF.

The V call is TRBV11-1, the J call TRBJ2-7; no definite D call. The V and J ends lost 2 bases and 4 bases respectively, with 12 bases between them. The CDR3 is 14 residues long. Looked up from germline, CDR1 is SGHAT and CDR2 is FQDESV (reference sequence). The CDR3 DNA reads TGTGCCAGCAGCTTACCCCGGTCAGATTACGAGCAGTACTTC. It specifies CASSLPRSDYEQYF.

The chain links TRBV5-1 to TRBJ2-7; either TRBD1 or TRBD2 may fit D (6 bases each). CDR1 is SGHRS, CDR2 YFSETQ, per germline. The CDR3 runs 15 residues. Trimming took off 0 bases at V and 6 bases at J, with 16 bases between the two ends. CDR3 loop: CASSLVQGRNIEQYF. The CDR3 DNA is TGCGCCAGCAGCTTGGTTCAGGGGAGGAATATCGAGCAGTACTTC.

The chain couples TRBV20-1 to TRBJ2-3; maybe TRBD1 (5 bases). The CDR3 is 10 residues long. Germline loops: CDR1 DFQATT, CDR2 SNEGSKA (reference sequence). V was trimmed by 8 bases and J by 6 bases, leaving 9 bases between them. This CDR3 reads CSTAGDTQYF. CDR3 DNA: TGCAGTACTGCAGGGGATACGCAGTATTTT.

V usage is TRBV15 and J usage is TRBJ2-7; D tentatively fits TRBD1 or TRBD2 (6 bases each). V shed 3 bases and J shed 6 bases, with 12 bases lying between them. The CDR3 is 13 residues long. Germline CDR1 is LNHNV and CDR2 is YYDKDF (reference sequence). The DNA for the CDR3 is TGTGCCACCAGCAGGGAGGGGGATTCCGAGCAGTACTTC. This encodes CATSREGDSEQYF.

The V call is TRBV7-8, the J call TRBJ2-5; TRBD2 agrees at 9 bases. This CDR3 region has 16 residues. The germline CDR1 and CDR2 sequences are SGHVS and FQNEAQ. With 5 bases clipped from V and 4 bases from J, the junction kept 11 bases outside the gene matches. The CDR3 DNA reads as TGTGCCAGCAGCGTCCTTGGGGGCGGGAGGGGAGAGACCCAGTACTTC. Residues: CASSVLGGGRGETQYF.

V and J are TRBV7-2 and TRBJ2-3; 12 nucleotides agree with TRBD2. Losses at the gene ends were 1 base for V and 3 bases for J; bases not matched to a gene: 2. Germline V lookup: CDR1 SGHTA, CDR2 FQGNSA. The CDR3 has 16 amino acids. For the CDR3, the DNA is TGTGCCAGCAGCTTAGTGGGGACTAGCGGGACAGATACGCAGTATTTT. Translation gives CASSLVGTSGTDTQYF.

The chain combines TRBV27 with TRBJ2-5, with unresolved D. This CDR3 spans 14 amino acids. Germline lookup yields CDR1 MNHEY and CDR2 SMNVEV (reference sequence). V shed 1 base and J shed 4 bases, with 10 bases lying between them. The CDR3 coding sequence is TGTGCCAGCAGTTTATTTTGGGGTCGAGAGACCCAGTACTTC. It translates to CASSLFWGRETQYF.

V gene TRBV28 combines with J gene TRBJ1-1; D remains unclear. Germline CDR1 and CDR2: MDHEN and SYDVKM. V lost 2 bases and J lost 8, with 12 bases in between. This CDR3 is built from 13 residues. The chain's CDR3 is CASSLVGRPEAFF. CDR3 DNA sequence: TGTGCCAGCAGTTTAGTTGGCAGGCCAGAAGCTTTCTTT.